This T cell receptor beta chain was captured by sequencing in a study of PD-L1 blockade in urothelial cancer. The overall study: Blood was subjected to analysis at 3 weeks (second dose) and 6 weeks following treatment start.

The CDR3 has 15 amino acids. V dropped 2 bases and J dropped 7; count of bases not matched to a gene: 5. The germline V gene encodes CDR1 LNHNV and CDR2 YYDKDF (reference sequence). Patient sample counts ranged from 1 to 8, pretreatment and on-treatment. Here immunoSEQ multiplex PCR was the method, and the copy in TCRdb shows in-frame clones only, minus some. The sample lists tens of thousands of clones; more than 65% were seen once. The clonotype originates from a man between 65 and 79 years old with urothelial cancer. The chain employs TRBV15 and TRBJ1-5, with 10 positions matching TRBD1. The source was PBMCs, collected around atezolizumab (anti-PD-L1) treatment. The CDR3 coding sequence is TGTGCCACCAGCAGATCCGGGACAGGGGACCAGCCCCAGCATTTT. The encoded protein is CATSRSGTGDQPQHF.